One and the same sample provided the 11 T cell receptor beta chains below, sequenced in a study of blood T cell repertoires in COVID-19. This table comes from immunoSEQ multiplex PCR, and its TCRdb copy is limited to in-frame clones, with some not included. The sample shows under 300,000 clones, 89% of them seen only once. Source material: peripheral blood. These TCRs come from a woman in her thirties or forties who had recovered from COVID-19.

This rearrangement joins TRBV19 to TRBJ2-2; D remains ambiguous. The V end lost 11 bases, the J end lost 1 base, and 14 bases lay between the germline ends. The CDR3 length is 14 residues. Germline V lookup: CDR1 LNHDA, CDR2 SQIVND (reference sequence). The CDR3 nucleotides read TGTGCCTCACTGGTCCCGGGGAACACCGGGGAGCTGTTTTTT. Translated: CASLVPGNTGELFF.

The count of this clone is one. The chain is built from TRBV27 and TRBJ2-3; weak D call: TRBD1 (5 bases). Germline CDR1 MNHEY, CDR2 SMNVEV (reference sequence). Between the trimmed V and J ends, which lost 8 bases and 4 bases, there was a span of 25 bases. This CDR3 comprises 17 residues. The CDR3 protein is CASRLSRVWMSADTQYF. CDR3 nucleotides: TGTGCCAGCCGTCTGAGCAGGGTCTGGATGAGTGCAGATACGCAGTATTTT.

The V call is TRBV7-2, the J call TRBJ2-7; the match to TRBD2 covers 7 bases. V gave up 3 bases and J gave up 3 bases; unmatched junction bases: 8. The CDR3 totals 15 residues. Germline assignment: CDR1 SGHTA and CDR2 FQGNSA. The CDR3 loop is CASSFAGVGGYEQYF. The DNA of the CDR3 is TGTGCCAGCAGCTTCGCGGGAGTTGGTGGCTACGAGCAGTACTTC.

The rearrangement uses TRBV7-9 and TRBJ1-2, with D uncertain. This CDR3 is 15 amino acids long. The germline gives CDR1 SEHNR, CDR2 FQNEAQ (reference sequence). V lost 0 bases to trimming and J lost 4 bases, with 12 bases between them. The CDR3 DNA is TGTGCCAGCAGCTTAGCGTCGGGGATTGGCTATGGCTACACCTTC. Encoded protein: CASSLASGIGYGYTF.

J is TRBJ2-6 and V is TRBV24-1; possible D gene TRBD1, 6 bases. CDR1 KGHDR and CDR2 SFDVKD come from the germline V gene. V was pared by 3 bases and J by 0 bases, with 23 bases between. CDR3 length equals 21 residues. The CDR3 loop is CATSDPHWTDVLSSGANVLTF. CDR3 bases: TGTGCCACCAGTGATCCACACTGGACAGACGTACTAAGCTCTGGGGCCAACGTCCTGACTTTC.

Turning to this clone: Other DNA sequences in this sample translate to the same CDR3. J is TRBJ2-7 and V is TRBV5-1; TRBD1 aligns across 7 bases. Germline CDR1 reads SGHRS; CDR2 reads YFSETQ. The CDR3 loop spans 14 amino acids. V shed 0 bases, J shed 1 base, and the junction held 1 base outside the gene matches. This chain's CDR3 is CASSLGDSSYEQYF. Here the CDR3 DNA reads TGCGCCAGCAGCTTGGGGGACAGTTCCTACGAGCAGTACTTC.

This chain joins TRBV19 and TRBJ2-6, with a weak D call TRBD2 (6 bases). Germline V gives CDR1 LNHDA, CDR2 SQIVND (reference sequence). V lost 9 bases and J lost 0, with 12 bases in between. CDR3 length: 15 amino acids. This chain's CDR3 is CASRDSYSGANVLTF. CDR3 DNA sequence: TGTGCCAGCCGGGACTCTTACTCTGGGGCCAACGTCCTGACTTTC.

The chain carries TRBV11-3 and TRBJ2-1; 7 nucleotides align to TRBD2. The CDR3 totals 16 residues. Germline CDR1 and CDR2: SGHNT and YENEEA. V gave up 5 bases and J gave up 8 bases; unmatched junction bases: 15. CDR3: CASSAIGGGSPDEQFF. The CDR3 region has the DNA TGTGCCAGCAGCGCCATTGGTGGCGGGAGCCCCGATGAGCAGTTCTTC. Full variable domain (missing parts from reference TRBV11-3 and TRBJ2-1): EAGVVQSPRYKIIEKKQPVAFWCNPISGHNTLYWYLQNLGQGPELLIRYENEEAVDDSQLPKDRFSAERLKGVDSTLKIQPAELGDSAVYLCASSAIGGGSPDEQFFGPGTRLTVL.

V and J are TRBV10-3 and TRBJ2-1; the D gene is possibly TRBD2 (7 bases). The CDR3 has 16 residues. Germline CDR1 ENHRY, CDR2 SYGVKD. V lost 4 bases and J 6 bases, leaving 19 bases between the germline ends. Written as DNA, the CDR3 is TGTGCCATCAGTGCCCGGGGGGCGGGAAGTTCCAATGAGCAGTTCTTC. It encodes CAISARGAGSSNEQFF.

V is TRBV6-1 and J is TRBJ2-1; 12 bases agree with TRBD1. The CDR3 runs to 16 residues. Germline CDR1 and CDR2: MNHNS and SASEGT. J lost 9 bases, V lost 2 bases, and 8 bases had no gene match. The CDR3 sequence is CASSEPRDRGLGEQFF. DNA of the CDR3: TGTGCCAGCAGTGAACCCCGGGACAGGGGGCTTGGTGAGCAGTTCTTC.

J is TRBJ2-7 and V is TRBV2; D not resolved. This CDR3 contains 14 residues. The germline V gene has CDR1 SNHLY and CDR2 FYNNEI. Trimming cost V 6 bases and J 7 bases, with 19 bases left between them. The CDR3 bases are TGTGCCAGCAGGCAAAATTACCCTTCTAGGGAGCAGTACTTC. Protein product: CASRQNYPSREQYF.